Here is one TCR beta chain with its context. The data originate from a study of beta chain features in type 1 diabetes. CDR3 length equals 16 residues. The V gene lost 6 bases and the J gene lost 3 bases, with 18 bases spanning the gap. The germline V gene encodes CDR1 MNHNY and CDR2 SVGAGI (reference sequence). The whole isolated RNA underwent reverse transcription, so sequencing captured expressed TCRB transcripts. Produced via immunoSEQ multiplex PCR; TCRdb's table is partial and in-frame only. Of under 500,000 clones in the sample, over 25% were seen once. The chain carries TRBV6-6 and TRBJ2-1; D could derive from TRBD1 or TRBD2 (6 bases each). The source of this sequence is a man aged 18 to 29 in good health. The sample was naive CD4+ T cells from blood. The CDR3 sequence is CASSDLLADSYNEQFF. CDR3 bases: TGTGCCAGCAGCGACCTATTAGCGGACAGCTACAATGAGCAGTTCTTC.